A single T cell receptor (beta chain) is shown here with its context. The V end lost 6 bases, the J end lost 2 bases, and 18 bases lay between the germline ends. The germline V gene encodes CDR1 KGHSH and CDR2 LQKENI. This CDR3 region has 16 residues. Sequencing was performed with immunoSEQ multiplex PCR; in TCRdb, only in-frame clones are kept and a portion is missing. The sample holds over a million clones, more than 95% seen once. This record comes from a study of shared clonotypes between healthy human individuals. The receptor comes from a man aged 30 to 39 in good health. Sequenced sample: naive CD4+ T cells sorted from blood. The subset is: CD45RA+ positively selected. This chain joins TRBV18 and TRBJ2-3, with D possibly called TRBD1 or TRBD2 (5 bases each). The CDR3 spells CASSPEAQAITDTQYF. CDR3 sequence (DNA): TGTGCCAGCTCCCCGGAGGCACAGGCTATCACAGATACGCAGTATTTT.